The text below deals with one TCR beta chain. Its antigen is as yet unknown. Trimming pared 1 base from V and 7 bases from J, leaving 4 bases between. CDR1 and CDR2 (germline): MDHEN, SYDVKM. The length of the CDR3 is 12 residues. TCRdb ran MiXCR on the RACE reads and lists one entry per CDR3 protein. Of tens of thousands of distinct CDR3 sequences in the sample, 10% are singletons; the top ten hold about 1.5%. The data originate from a study of human T cells and chemical hapten exposure. Time point here: patch test 1, 2 weeks after DPC sensitization. The sample's treatment: therapeutic diphenylcyclopropenone sensitization with weekly scalp DPC. Study outcomes and limitations: The donors suffered from alopecia, so their immune response may not match that of healthy people.

This chain joins TRBV28 and TRBJ2-2; D remains ambiguous. Here the sequenced sample was whole blood, taken in connection with sensitization to the hapten diphenylcyclopropenone (DPC). The sequence was collected from a woman aged 45-59 years with alopecia areata. Some clones in this sample may be carry-over from other donors' samples. As DNA, the CDR3 is TGTGCCAGCAGTTTATCCCACGGGGAGCTGTTTTTT. Translated, it gives CASSLSHGELFF.